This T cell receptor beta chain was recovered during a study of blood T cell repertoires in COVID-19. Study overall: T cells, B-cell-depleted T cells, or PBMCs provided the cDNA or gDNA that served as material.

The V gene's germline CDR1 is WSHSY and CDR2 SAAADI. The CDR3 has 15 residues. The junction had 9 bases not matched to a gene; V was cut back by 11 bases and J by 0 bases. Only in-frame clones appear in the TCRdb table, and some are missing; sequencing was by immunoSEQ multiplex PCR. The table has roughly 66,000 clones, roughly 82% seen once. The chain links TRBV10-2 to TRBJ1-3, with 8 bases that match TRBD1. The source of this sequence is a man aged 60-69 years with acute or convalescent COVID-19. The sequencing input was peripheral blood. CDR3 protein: CAARTTGASGNTIYF. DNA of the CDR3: TGCGCCGCACGGACGACAGGGGCCTCTGGAAACACCATATATTTT.